These 6 T cell receptor beta chains came from one sample sequenced in a study of long-term antiretroviral therapy in people with HIV (dated by TCRdb to between 2020 and 2023). The immunoSEQ hsTCRB v3.0 assay was used at survey level resolution for TRB variable region sequencing. As stored in TCRdb, this immuneACCESS dataset retains in-frame rearrangements with V and J assigned. A fraction of the clones does not appear; measured against another copy, unresolved V genes explain less than half of the discrepancy, and the remainder lacks a known reason. The sample table records 30,000 or so clones; roughly 78% of these occur just once. The ten largest account for approximately 9.4% of the sample. The starting material was unsorted PBMCs, obtained 1.5 years before starting antiretroviral therapy. Every receptor here comes from a man aged 18 to 30 with HIV.

This rearrangement joins TRBV5-6 to TRBJ1-1, with D unresolved. V lost 2 bases and J lost 7, with 6 bases in between. Looked up from germline, CDR1 is SGHDT and CDR2 is YYEEEE. This CDR3 is 11 amino acids long. Here the CDR3 DNA reads TGTGCCAGCAGCTTAAGGCGTGAAGCTTTCTTT. Encoded protein: CASSLRREAFF.

This chain links TRBV14 with TRBJ2-3, with 12 bases that match TRBD2. CDR1 is SGHDN, CDR2 FVKESK, per germline. The CDR3 is 17 residues long. J lost 1 base, V lost 2 bases, and 4 bases had no gene match. The DNA for the CDR3 is TGTGCCAGCAGCCAACTAGCGGGGGGGCCGCGCACAGATACGCAGTATTTT. Protein product: CASSQLAGGPRTDTQYF.

The chain recombines TRBV5-1 with TRBJ1-3; TRBD1 matches at 9 bases. V was clipped by 4 bases and J by 2 bases; unmatched bases: 4. CDR1 SGHRS and CDR2 YFSETQ come from the germline V gene. This CDR3 has 15 residues. CDR3 residues: CASSQGQGTGNTIYF. CDR3 DNA: TGCGCCAGCAGCCAGGGACAGGGAACTGGAAACACCATATATTTT.

J is TRBJ1-2 and V is TRBV7-9; 7 nucleotides agree with TRBD1. The CDR3 loop spans 13 amino acids. Germline trimming cut 5 bases from V and 1 base from J; bases unmatched to any gene: 1. Germline CDR1 reads SEHNR; CDR2 reads FQNEAQ (reference sequence). CDR3 amino acids: CASSAGGNYGYTF. Written as DNA, the CDR3 is TGTGCCAGCAGCGCAGGGGGTAACTATGGCTACACCTTC.

The V gene is TRBV7-6, the J gene TRBJ2-1; 8 bases map to TRBD2. CDR1 and CDR2 (germline): SGHVS, FNYEAQ. This CDR3 is 15 amino acids long. Trimming removed 1 base from V and 6 bases from J; junction bases left unmatched: 5. The CDR3 bases are TGTGCCAGCAGCTTAGACGGGGGGGCTCGCAATGAGCAGTTCTTC. Amino acid sequence: CASSLDGGARNEQFF. Full variable domain (remainder filled in from reference TRBV7-6 and TRBJ2-1): GAGVSQSPRYKVTKRGQDVALRCDPISGHVSLYWYRQALGQGPEFLTYFNYEAQQDKSGLPNDRFSAERPEGSISTLTIQRTEQRDSAMYRCASSLDGGARNEQFFGPGTRLTVL.

The chain couples TRBV6-4 to TRBJ1-5, with D unclear. Per germline, CDR1 MRHNA and CDR2 SNTAGT. Trimming took 5 bases from V and 3 from J, leaving 8 bases between them. The CDR3 has 13 amino acids. For the CDR3, the DNA is TGTGCCAGCAGTTTAGACCTCAATCAGCCCCAGCATTTT. Amino acid sequence: CASSLDLNQPQHF.